The clone carrying this T cell receptor (beta chain) was picked up a small number of times. The antigen is unknown. These data come from a study of response to subunit inactivated influenza vaccine. Study results and limitations: There was a suggestion from the authors that each seasonal influenza vaccination recruits few new T cells.

This CDR3 region has 15 residues. The germline V gene has CDR1 SGHTA and CDR2 FQGNSA. Trimming took 5 bases from V and 5 from J; bases not matched to a gene: 9. TCRdb reprocessed the RT-PCR reads via MiXCR and lists one record per CDR3 protein. The table has roughly 180,000 distinct CDR3 sequences, about 9.3% seen once. The genes are TRBV7-2 and TRBJ1-1; 9 nucleotides match TRBD1. The TCR comes from a man aged 45-60 years who received an inactivated influenza vaccine. Sequencing used non-naive T cells sorted from PBMCs, obtained on the day of vaccination. This CDR3 is CASSLPQGARTEAFF. CDR3 sequence (DNA): TGTGCCAGCAGCCTACCACAGGGGGCGCGGACTGAAGCTTTCTTT.